A selection of T cell receptor beta chains follows, all from one sample in a study of blood T cell repertoires in COVID-19. Profiled with immunoSEQ multiplex PCR; TCRdb holds only in-frame clones, not every one. The repertoire holds around 150,000 clones, over 65% seen once, with about 7.8% in the top ten. Sequenced: peripheral blood. These receptors were taken from a man in his 60s with acute or convalescent COVID-19. CDR3s include the opening cysteine and the closing phenylalanine or tryptophan. D genes are given only for firm matches. Clone size appears in some rows only: once, few, many, or a class for an expanded clone.

clone size,V gene,CDR3 length,J gene,D gene,CDR3 DNA,CDR3 protein
-,TRBV5-1,14,TRBJ2-4,-,TGCGCCAGCAGGGGGGACTTAGCCAAAAACATTCAGTACTTC,CASRGDLAKNIQYF
-,TRBV13,16,TRBJ1-4,TRBD1,TGTGCCAGCAGCCGTACTACAGGGGTGGAGAGGGAAAAACTGTTTTTT,CASSRTTGVEREKLFF
-,TRBV4-3,14,TRBJ1-6,TRBD1,TGCGCCAGCAGCCAAGGGACAGGGAATTCACCCCTCCACTTT,CASSQGTGNSPLHF
-,TRBV11-2,19,TRBJ1-3,TRBD1,TGTGCCAGCAGCCAACACCAACCGGGACAGGGGGCATCTGGAAACACCATATATTTT,CASSQHQPGQGASGNTIYF
-,TRBV7-9,15,TRBJ2-3,TRBD2,TGTGCCAGCAGGCTAGCGGGGGGTTTCACAGATACGCAGTATTTT,CASRLAGGFTDTQYF
once,TRBV2,12,TRBJ1-1,-,TGTGCCAGCAGTGCGATGTCGGCTGAAGCTTTCTTT,CASSAMSAEAFF
-,TRBV27,14,TRBJ2-3,TRBD1,TGTGCCAGCCGTTCGACAGGGGGCACAGATACGCAGTATTTT,CASRSTGGTDTQYF
few,TRBV30,15,TRBJ2-1,TRBD2,TGTGCCTGGACTCTAGCGGGGGGCCTAGGGAATGAGCAGTTCTTC,CAWTLAGGLGNEQFF
once,TRBV5-8,15,TRBJ1-2,TRBD1,TGTGCCAGCAGCTTGGATGGGACAGGGACCGGTGGCTACACCTTC,CASSLDGTGTGGYTF
-,TRBV6-5,13,TRBJ2-7,-,TGTGCCAGCAACGTCTACAGGGAGTACGAGCAGTACTTC,CASNVYREYEQYF
-,TRBV9,14,TRBJ1-6,TRBD1,TGTGCCAGCAGCCCCCGGACAGGGAATTCACCCCTCCACTTT,CASSPRTGNSPLHF
-,TRBV20-1,15,TRBJ2-5,TRBD2,TGCAGTGCTAGTGGCCGACTAGCGGGGGGAGAGACCCAGTACTTC,CSASGRLAGGETQYF
-,TRBV19,14,TRBJ1-2,-,TGTGCCAGTAGTATAGATAACGGTCCTTATGGCTACACCTTC,CASSIDNGPYGYTF
-,TRBV19,20,TRBJ1-5,TRBD1,TGTGCCAGCTTTGGAAACCGGGACAGCCTTAAGTGGGATAGCAATCAGCCCCAGCATTTT,CASFGNRDSLKWDSNQPQHF
-,TRBV11-2,15,TRBJ1-3,-,TGTGCCAGCAGCTTAGATACGTCAGGTCGCGACGCCATATATTTT,CASSLDTSGRDAIYF
few,TRBV19,13,TRBJ1-5,-,TGTGCCAGCCGGGACCTACAGGGTCCGGCCCAGCATTTT,CASRDLQGPAQHF
-,TRBV5-4,16,TRBJ1-2,TRBD1,TGTGCCAGCAGCCAGCCCGGCGGACAGGGCCCCTATGGCTACACCTTC,CASSQPGGQGPYGYTF
-,TRBV28,17,TRBJ2-5,-,TGTGCCAGCAGTTTATCACACCCAAGGGGGGGTCAAGAGACCCAGTACTTC,CASSLSHPRGGQETQYF
-,TRBV4-1,15,TRBJ1-2,TRBD1,TGCGCCAGCAGCCCCGACAGGGTACCTAACTATGGCTACACCTTC,CASSPDRVPNYGYTF
once,TRBV4-1,15,TRBJ1-2,TRBD1,TGCGCCAGCAGCCAAAGACAGGGGGCTAACTATGGCTACACCTTC,CASSQRQGANYGYTF
-,TRBV9,15,TRBJ1-4,TRBD1,TGTGCCAGCAGCGTTACAGGGGGCTTAGAAGAAAAACTGTTTTTT,CASSVTGGLEEKLFF
-,TRBV5-4,13,TRBJ1-2,-,TGTGCCAGCAGCTTGCAGGGAAACGAAGGCTACACCTTC,CASSLQGNEGYTF
-,TRBV7-9,15,TRBJ1-1,-,TGTGCCAGCAGCTTAGTCGGTGCCTGGAACACTGAAGCTTTCTTT,CASSLVGAWNTEAFF
few,TRBV10-2,15,TRBJ2-5,TRBD1,TGCGCCAGCAGTGAGGGACAGGGTTATGGAGAGACCCAGTACTTC,CASSEGQGYGETQYF
once,TRBV18,14,TRBJ2-5,TRBD1,TGTGCCAGCTCACTAGGGACAGTCCAAGAGACCCAGTACTTC,CASSLGTVQETQYF
-,TRBV19,17,TRBJ1-1,TRBD1,TGTGCCAGTAGTAGCAAGGGGACAGGTGAATTGAGGGCTGAAGCTTTCTTT,CASSSKGTGELRAEAFF
-,TRBV6-5,15,TRBJ2-3,-,TGTGCCAGCAGAACGCAACAGGCTAGCACAGATACGCAGTATTTT,CASRTQQASTDTQYF
few,TRBV4-2,13,TRBJ2-7,TRBD1,TGTGCCAGCAGCCCGAGGACAGGGGACGAGCAGTACTTC,CASSPRTGDEQYF
-,TRBV2,12,TRBJ1-2,-,TGTGCCAGCGTGGTATCGGTTAATGGCTACACCTTC,CASVVSVNGYTF
-,TRBV14,17,TRBJ2-6,-,TGTGCCAGCAGCCCGGGACTCCTAGCTCCTGGGGCCAACGTCCTGACTTTC,CASSPGLLAPGANVLTF
-,TRBV5-1,16,TRBJ2-2,-,TGCGCCAGCAGCTTGAGGACAGACGCGAACACCGGGGAGCTGTTTTTT,CASSLRTDANTGELFF
-,TRBV29-1,13,TRBJ1-1,-,TGCAGCGTTGAAGAAGGGGGGAACACTGAAGCTTTCTTT,CSVEEGGNTEAFF
once,TRBV5-1,15,TRBJ2-3,TRBD1,TGCGCCAGCAGTCTGGTTTCGACAGGGTCAGATACGCAGTATTTT,CASSLVSTGSDTQYF
-,TRBV10-3,14,TRBJ1-5,TRBD1,TGTGCCATTGGGACAGGGGAAAACTATCAGCCCCAGCATTTT,CAIGTGENYQPQHF
-,TRBV19,15,TRBJ2-2,TRBD1,TGTGCCAGTAGTGAGGACAGGGCGGGCACCGGGGAGCTGTTTTTT,CASSEDRAGTGELFF